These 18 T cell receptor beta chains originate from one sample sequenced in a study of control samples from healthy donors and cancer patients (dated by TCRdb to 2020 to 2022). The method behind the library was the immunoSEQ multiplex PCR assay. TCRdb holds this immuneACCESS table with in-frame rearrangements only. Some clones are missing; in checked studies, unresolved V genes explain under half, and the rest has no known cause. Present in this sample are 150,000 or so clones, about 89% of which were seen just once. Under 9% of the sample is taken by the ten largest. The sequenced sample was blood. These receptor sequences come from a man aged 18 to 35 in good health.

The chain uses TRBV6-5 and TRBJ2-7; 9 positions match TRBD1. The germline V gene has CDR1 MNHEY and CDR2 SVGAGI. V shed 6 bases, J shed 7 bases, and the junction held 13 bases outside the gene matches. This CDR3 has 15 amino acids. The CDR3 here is CASSPITGGLGEQYF. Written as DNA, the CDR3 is TGTGCCAGCAGCCCCATTACAGGGGGCTTGGGGGAGCAGTACTTC.

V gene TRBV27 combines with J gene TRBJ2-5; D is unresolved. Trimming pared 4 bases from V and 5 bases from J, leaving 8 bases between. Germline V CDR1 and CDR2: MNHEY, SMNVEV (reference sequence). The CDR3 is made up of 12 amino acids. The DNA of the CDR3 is TGTGCCAGCAGTTCCCTAGGGGAGACCCAGTACTTC. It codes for CASSSLGETQYF.

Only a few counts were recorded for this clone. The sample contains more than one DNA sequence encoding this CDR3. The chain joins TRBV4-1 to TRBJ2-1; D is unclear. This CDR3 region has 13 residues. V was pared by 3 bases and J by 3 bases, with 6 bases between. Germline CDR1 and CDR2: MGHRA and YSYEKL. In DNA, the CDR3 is TGCGCCAGCAGCCAGGCCTACTACAATGAGCAGTTCTTC. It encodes CASSQAYYNEQFF.

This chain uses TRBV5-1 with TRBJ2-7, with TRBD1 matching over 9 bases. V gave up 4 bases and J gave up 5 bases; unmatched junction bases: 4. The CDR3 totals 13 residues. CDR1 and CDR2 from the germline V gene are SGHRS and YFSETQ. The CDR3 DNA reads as TGCGCCAGCAGCCCGACAGGGGGTGACGAGCAGTACTTC. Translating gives CASSPTGGDEQYF.

The CDR3 protein is CASSETFIGAKNIQYF. CDR3 in DNA: TGTGCCAGCAGTGAGACATTCATCGGGGCCAAAAACATTCAGTACTTC. The chain couples TRBV2 to TRBJ2-4; unclear D gene. Per the germline V gene, CDR1 is SNHLY and CDR2 is FYNNEI. Deletions cut 3 bases from V and 1 base from J, with 13 bases between. The CDR3 covers 16 residues.

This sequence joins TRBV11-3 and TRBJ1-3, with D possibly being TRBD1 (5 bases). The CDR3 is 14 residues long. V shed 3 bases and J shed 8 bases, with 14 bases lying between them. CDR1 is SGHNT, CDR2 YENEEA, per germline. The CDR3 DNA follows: TGTGCCAGCAGCTTGGATGGGGGACTTGACACCATATATTTT. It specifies CASSLDGGLDTIYF.

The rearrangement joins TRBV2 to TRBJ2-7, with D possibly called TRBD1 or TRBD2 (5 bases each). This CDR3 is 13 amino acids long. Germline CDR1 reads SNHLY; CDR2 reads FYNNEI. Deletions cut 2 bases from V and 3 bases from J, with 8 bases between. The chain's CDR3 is CASSESGGYEQYF. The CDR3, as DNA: TGTGCCAGCAGTGAATCTGGGGGCTACGAGCAGTACTTC.

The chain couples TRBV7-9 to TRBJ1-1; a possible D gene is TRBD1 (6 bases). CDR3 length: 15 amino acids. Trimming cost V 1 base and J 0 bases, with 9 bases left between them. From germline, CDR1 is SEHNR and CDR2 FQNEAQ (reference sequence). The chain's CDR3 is CASSLVEGVNTEAFF. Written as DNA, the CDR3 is TGTGCCAGCAGCTTAGTTGAGGGGGTGAACACTGAAGCTTTCTTT.

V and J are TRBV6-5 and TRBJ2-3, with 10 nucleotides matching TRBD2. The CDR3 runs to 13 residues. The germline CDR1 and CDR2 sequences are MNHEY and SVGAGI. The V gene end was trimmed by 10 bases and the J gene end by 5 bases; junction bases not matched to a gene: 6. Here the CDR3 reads CATSAGGQDTQYF. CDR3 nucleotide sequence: TGTGCCACCTCAGCGGGGGGGCAAGATACGCAGTATTTT.

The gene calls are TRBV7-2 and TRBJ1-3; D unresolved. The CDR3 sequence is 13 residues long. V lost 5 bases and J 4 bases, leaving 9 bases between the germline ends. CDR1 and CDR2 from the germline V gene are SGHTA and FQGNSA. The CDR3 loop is CASSPFNGNTIYF. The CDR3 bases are TGTGCCAGCAGCCCGTTTAACGGAAACACCATATATTTT.

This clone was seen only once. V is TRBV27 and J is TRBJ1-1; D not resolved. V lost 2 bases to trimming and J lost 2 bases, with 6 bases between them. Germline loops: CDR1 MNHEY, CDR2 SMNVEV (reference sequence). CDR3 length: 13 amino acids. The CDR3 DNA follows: TGTGCCAGCAGTTTAGGGCGCAACACTGAAGCTTTCTTT. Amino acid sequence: CASSLGRNTEAFF.

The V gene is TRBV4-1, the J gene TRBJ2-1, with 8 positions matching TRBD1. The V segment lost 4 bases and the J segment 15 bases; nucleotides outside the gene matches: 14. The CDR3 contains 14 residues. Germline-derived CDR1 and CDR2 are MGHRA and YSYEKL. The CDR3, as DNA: TGCGCCAGCAGCCGTCCGGGACAGGAAGGTTTTCGGTTCTTC. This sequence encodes CASSRPGQEGFRFF.

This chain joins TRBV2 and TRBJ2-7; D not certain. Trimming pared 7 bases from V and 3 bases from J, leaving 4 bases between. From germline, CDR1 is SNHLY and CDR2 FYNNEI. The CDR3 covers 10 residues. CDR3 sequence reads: CASNNYEQYF. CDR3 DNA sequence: TGTGCCAGCAACAACTACGAGCAGTACTTC.

The CDR3 reads CASSLMPTGSSYEQYF. The DNA for the CDR3 is TGCGCCAGCAGCTTGATGCCGACGGGGAGCTCCTACGAGCAGTACTTC. The V and J genes are TRBV5-1 and TRBJ2-7; D possibly corresponds to TRBD2 (5 bases). CDR3 size: 16 residues. Trimming removed 1 base at V and 0 bases at J, with 14 bases between. Germline V lookup: CDR1 SGHRS, CDR2 YFSETQ.

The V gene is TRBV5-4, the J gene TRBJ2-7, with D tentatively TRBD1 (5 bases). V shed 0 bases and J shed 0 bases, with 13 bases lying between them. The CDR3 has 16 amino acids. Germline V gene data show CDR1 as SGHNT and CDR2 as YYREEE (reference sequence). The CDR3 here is CASSLGGRQSSYEQYF. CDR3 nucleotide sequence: TGTGCCAGCAGCTTGGGGGGCCGACAAAGCTCCTACGAGCAGTACTTC.

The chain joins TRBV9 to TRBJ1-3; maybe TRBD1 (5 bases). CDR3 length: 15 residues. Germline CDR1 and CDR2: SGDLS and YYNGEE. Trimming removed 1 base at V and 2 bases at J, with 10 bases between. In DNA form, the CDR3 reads TGTGCCAGCAGCGTAACCAGGGAAACTGGAAACACCATATATTTT. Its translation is CASSVTRETGNTIYF.

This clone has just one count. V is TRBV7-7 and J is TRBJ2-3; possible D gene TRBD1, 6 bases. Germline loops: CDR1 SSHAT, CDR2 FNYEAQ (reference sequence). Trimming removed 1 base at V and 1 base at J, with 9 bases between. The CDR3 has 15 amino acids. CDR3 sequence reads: CASSLGAGGTDTQYF. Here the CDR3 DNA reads TGTGCCAGCAGCTTAGGAGCAGGGGGCACAGATACGCAGTATTTT.

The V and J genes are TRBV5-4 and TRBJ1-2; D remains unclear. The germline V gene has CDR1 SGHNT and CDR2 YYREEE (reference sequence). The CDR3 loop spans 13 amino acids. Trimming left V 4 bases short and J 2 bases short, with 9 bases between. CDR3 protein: CASSASANYGYTF. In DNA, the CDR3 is TGTGCCAGCAGCGCCTCGGCCAACTATGGCTACACCTTC. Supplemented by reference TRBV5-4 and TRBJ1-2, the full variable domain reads ETGVTQSPTHLIKTRGQQVTLRCSSQSGHNTVSWYQQALGQGPQFIFQYYREEENGRGNFPPRFSGLQFPNYSSELNVNALELDDSALYLCASSASANYGYTFGSGTRLTVV.